This T cell receptor (beta chain) derives from a study of shared clonotypes between healthy human individuals. This table comes from immunoSEQ multiplex PCR, and its TCRdb copy is limited to in-frame clones, with some not included. The table shows fewer than 600,000 clones, with roughly 77% occurring only once. Sequencing input: PBMCs. The TCR was taken from a woman aged 40-49 years in good health. Some clones in this sample may be carry-over from other donors' samples.

CDR3 DNA sequence: TGCGCCAGCAGCTTGTTAGGGGGCTCCTTGAGCTCCTACGAGCAGTACTTC. Its translation is CASSLLGGSLSSYEQYF. The J gene is TRBJ2-7, the V gene TRBV5-1; 7 positions match TRBD1. The J segment lost 0 bases and the V segment lost 1 base, leaving 10 bases of the junction unmatched. There are 17 residues in the CDR3. CDR1 is SGHRS, CDR2 YFSETQ, per germline.